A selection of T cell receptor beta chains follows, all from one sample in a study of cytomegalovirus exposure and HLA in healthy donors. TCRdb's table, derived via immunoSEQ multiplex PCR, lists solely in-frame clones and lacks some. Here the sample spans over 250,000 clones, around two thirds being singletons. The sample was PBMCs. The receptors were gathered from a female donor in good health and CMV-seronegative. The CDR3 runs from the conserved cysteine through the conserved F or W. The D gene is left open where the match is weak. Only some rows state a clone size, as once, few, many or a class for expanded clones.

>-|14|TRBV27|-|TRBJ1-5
CASNRVYSNQPQHF
TGTGCCAGCAACAGGGTTTATAGCAATCAGCCCCAGCATTTT
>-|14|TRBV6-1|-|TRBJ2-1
CASSDREIYNEQFF
TGTGCCAGCAGTGACAGGGAAATCTACAATGAGCAGTTCTTC
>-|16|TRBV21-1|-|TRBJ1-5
CASSSKAGYGNQPQHF
TGTGCCAGCAGCTCTAAGGCGGGGTACGGCAATCAGCCCCAGCATTTT
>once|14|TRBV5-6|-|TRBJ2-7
CASSPDSYSYEQYF
TGTGCCAGCAGCCCAGACAGTTACTCCTACGAGCAGTACTTC
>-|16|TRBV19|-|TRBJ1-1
CASSIGRKTRNTEAFF
TGTGCCAGTAGTATAGGGAGGAAAACAAGGAACACTGAAGCTTTCTTT
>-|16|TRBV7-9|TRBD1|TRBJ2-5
CASSLLPGQGMETQYF
TGTGCCAGCAGCTTACTGCCGGGACAGGGGATGGAGACCCAGTACTTC
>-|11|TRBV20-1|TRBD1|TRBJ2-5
CSAETGEIQYF
TGCAGTGCTGAAACAGGGGAAATCCAGTACTTC
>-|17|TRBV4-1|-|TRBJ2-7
CASSQIPGIASSYEQYF
TGCGCCAGCAGCCAGATACCCGGGATCGCCAGCTCCTACGAGCAGTACTTC
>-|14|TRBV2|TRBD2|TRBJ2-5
CASSIAGSKETQYF
TGTGCCAGCAGCATAGCGGGAAGTAAAGAGACCCAGTACTTC
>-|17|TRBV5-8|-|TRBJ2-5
CASSLGRRVLEGETQYF
TGTGCCAGCAGCCTCGGCAGACGGGTCCTCGAGGGAGAGACCCAGTACTTC
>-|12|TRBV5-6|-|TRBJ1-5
CASSLPDQPQHF
TGTGCCAGCAGCCTGCCGGATCAGCCCCAGCATTTT
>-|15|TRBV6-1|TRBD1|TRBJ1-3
CASSQRDRGGNTIYF
TGTGCCAGCAGTCAACGGGACAGGGGAGGAAACACCATATATTTT
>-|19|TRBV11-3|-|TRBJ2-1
CASSSLVPQSDSSYNEQFF
TGTGCCAGCAGCTCCTTAGTGCCACAAAGCGACAGCTCCTACAATGAGCAGTTCTTC
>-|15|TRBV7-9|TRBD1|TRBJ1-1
CSSTPKGTGSGEAFF
TGTTCCAGCACCCCTAAAGGGACAGGGAGTGGTGAAGCTTTCTTT
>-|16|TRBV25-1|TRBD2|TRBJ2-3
CASSELAGAGEGTQYF
TGTGCCAGCAGTGAATTAGCGGGAGCTGGAGAGGGTACGCAGTATTTT
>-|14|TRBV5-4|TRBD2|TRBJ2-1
CASRRSGFDNEQFF
TGTGCCAGCAGGCGTAGCGGGTTCGACAATGAGCAGTTCTTC
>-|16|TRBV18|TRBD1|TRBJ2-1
CASSPPSRTGTNEQFF
TGTGCCAGCTCACCACCGAGCAGGACAGGGACAAATGAGCAGTTCTTC
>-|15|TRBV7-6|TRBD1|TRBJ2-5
CASSAGQGAGETQYF
TGTGCCAGCAGCGCCGGACAGGGGGCAGGAGAGACCCAGTACTTC
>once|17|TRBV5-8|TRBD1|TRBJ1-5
CASSLATGGANNQPQHF
TGTGCCAGCAGCTTGGCCACAGGGGGCGCGAACAATCAGCCCCAGCATTTT
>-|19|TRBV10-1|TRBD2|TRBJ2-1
CASSGETASGRFSYNEQFF
TGCGCCAGCAGTGGAGAGACGGCTAGCGGGAGGTTCTCCTACAATGAGCAGTTCTTC
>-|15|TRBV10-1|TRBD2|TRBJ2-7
CASSESLAPSYEQYF
TGCGCCAGCAGTGAGTCACTAGCGCCATCCTACGAGCAGTACTTC
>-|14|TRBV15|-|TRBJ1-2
CATSRASGNYGYTF
TGTGCCACCAGCAGAGCAAGCGGGAACTATGGCTACACCTTC
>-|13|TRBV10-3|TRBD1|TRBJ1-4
CAITSGQGEKLFF
TGTGCCATCACCTCGGGACAGGGCGAAAAACTGTTTTTT
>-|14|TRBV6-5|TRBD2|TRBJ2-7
CASSEREDSYGQYF
TGTGCCAGCAGTGAGCGGGAGGACTCCTACGGGCAGTACTTC
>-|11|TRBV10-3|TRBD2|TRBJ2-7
CAASSGGEQYF
TGTGCCGCCTCTAGCGGGGGCGAGCAGTACTTC
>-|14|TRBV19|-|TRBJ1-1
CASSIQGMNTEAFF
TGTGCCAGTAGTATTCAGGGTATGAACACTGAAGCTTTCTTT
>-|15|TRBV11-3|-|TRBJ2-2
CASSFEDTNTGELFF
TGTGCCAGCAGCTTCGAGGACACGAACACCGGGGAGCTGTTTTTT
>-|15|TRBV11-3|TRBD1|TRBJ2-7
CASSPRTGYSYEQYF
TGTGCCAGCAGCCCCCGGACAGGGTACTCCTACGAGCAGTACTTC
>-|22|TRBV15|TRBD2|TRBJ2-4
CATSFETGVRASGRIAKNIQYF
TGTGCCACCAGTTTCGAGACAGGGGTCAGAGCTAGCGGGAGGATTGCCAAAAACATTCAGTACTTC
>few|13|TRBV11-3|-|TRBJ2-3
CASSSLRTDTQYF
TGTGCCAGCAGCTCTCTCCGCACAGATACGCAGTATTTT
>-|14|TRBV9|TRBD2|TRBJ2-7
CASSPGLAGNEQYF
TGTGCCAGCAGCCCGGGACTAGCGGGGAACGAGCAGTACTTC
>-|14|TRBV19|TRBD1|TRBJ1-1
CASKRTGELKEAFF
TGTGCCAGTAAAAGGACAGGGGAACTTAAGGAAGCTTTCTTT
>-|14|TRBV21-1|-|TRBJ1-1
CASSKKKDDRDAFF
TGTGCCAGCAGCAAAAAAAAGGACGACAGGGACGCTTTCTTT
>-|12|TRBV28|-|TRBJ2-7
CVVLGQTYEQYF
TGTGTTGTCCTGGGGCAGACCTACGAGCAGTACTTC
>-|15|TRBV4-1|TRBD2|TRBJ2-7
CASSQPVAGAYEQYF
TGCGCCAGCAGCCAACCCGTAGCGGGCGCCTACGAGCAGTACTTC
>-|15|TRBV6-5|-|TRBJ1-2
CASSYSSALNYGYTF
TGTGCCAGCAGTTACTCGTCCGCACTTAACTATGGCTACACCTTC
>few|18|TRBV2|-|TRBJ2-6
CASSDKPPTLSGANVLTF
TGTGCCAGCAGTGATAAGCCCCCTACCCTCTCTGGGGCCAACGTCCTGACTTTC
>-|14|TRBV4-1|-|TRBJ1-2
CASSRPGQRDGYTF
TGCGCCAGCAGCCGACCCGGACAGAGGGATGGCTACACCTTC
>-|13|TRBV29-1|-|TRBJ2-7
CSVVGQGQGEQYF
TGCAGCGTTGTGGGTCAGGGGCAGGGCGAGCAGTACTTC
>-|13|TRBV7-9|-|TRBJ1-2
CASSLQGTYGYTF
TGTGCCAGCAGCTTACAGGGTACCTATGGCTACACCTTC
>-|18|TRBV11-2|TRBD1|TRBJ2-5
CASSSGTGGAFGQETQYF
TGTGCCAGCAGTTCCGGGACAGGGGGCGCGTTTGGTCAAGAGACCCAGTACTTC
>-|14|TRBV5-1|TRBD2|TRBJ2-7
CASSLPASGNEQYF
TGCGCCAGCAGCTTACCGGCTAGCGGGAACGAGCAGTACTTC
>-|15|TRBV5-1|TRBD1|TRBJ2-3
CASSIGQGPTDTQYF
TGCGCCAGCAGCATAGGACAGGGACCCACAGATACGCAGTATTTT
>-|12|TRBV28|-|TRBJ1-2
CASSLVGYGYTF
TGTGCCAGCAGTTTGGTCGGCTATGGCTACACCTTC
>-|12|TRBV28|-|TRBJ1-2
CASRRANYGYTF
TGTGCTAGCAGGCGGGCTAACTATGGCTACACCTTC
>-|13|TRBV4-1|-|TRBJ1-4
CASSQRGVEELFF
TGCGCCAGCAGCCAACGCGGGGTTGAGGAACTGTTTTTT
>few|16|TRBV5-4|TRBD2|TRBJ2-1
CASSPGSSGNYNEQFF
TGTGCCAGCAGCCCGGGTTCTAGCGGGAACTACAATGAGCAGTTCTTC